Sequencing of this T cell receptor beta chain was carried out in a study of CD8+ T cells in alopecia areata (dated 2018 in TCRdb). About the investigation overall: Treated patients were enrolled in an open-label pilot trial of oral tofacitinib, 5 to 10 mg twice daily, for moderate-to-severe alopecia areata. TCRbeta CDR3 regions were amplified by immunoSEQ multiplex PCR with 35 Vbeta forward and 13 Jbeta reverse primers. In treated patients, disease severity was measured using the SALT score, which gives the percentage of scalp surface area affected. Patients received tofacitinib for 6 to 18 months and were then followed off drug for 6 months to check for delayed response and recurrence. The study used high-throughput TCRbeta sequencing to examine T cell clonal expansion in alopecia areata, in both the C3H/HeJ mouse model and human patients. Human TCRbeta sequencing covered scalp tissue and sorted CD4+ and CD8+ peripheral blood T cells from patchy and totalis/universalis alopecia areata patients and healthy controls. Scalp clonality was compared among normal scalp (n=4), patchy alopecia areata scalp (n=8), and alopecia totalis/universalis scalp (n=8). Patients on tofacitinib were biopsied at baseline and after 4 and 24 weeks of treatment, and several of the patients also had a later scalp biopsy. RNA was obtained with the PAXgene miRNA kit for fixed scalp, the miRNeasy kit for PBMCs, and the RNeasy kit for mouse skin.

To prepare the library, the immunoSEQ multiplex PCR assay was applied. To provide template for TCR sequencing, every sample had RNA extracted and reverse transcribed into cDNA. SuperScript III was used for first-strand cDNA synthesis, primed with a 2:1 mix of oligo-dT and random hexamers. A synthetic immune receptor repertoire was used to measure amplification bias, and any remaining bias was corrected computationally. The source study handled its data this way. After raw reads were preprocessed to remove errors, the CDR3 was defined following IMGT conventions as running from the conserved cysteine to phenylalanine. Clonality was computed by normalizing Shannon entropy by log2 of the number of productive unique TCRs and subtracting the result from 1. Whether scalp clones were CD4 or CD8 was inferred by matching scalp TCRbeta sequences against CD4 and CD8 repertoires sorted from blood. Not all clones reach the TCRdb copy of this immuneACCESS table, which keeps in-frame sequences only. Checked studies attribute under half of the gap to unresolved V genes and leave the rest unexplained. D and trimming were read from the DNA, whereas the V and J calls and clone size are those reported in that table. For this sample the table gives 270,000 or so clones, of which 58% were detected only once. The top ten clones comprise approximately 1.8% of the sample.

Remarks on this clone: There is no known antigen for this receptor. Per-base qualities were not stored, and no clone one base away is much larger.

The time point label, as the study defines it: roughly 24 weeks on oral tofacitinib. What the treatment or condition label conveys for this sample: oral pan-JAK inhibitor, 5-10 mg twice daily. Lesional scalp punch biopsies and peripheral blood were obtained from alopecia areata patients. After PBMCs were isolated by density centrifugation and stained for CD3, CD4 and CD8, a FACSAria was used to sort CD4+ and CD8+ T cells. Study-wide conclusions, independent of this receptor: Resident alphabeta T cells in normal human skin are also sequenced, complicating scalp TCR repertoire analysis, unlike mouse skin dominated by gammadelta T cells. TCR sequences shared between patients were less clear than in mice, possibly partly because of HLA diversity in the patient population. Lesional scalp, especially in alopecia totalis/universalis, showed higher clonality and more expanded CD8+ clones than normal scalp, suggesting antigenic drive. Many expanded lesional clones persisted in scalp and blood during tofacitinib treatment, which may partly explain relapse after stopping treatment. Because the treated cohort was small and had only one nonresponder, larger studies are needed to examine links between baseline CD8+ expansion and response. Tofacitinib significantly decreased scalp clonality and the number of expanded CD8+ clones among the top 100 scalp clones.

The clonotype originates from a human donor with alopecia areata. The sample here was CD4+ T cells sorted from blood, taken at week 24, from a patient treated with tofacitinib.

The sequence in DNA is TGCGCCAGCAGCACCCCGGGACAGGGACCCCGCGAGCAGTACTTC. It codes for CASSTPGQGPREQYF. This sequence uses TRBV4-1 and TRBJ2-7, with 9 middle bases fitting TRBD1. V ends up 5 bases short and J 6 bases short, with an unmatched junction base count of 11. The CDR3, from cysteine to phenylalanine, totals 15 residues. Kept here is only the CDR3 DNA, which spans 45 bases and is read in frame from base 1. The germline V gene encodes CDR1 MGHRA and CDR2 YSYEKL.